This T cell receptor (beta chain) was sequenced in a study of cytomegalovirus exposure and HLA in healthy donors. Study outcomes and limitations: As was reported, the classifier diagnosed cytomegalovirus status with high specificity and sensitivity. Roughly uniform depth of sequencing across donors was assumed in presence/absence analyses. A prior analysis recorded that most TCR beta V segments were productive about 87% or about 30% of the time.

Remarks on this clone: Its antigen is undetermined.

With 60 Vbeta and 13 Jbeta primers, the PCR was carried out. Sequencing used immunoSEQ multiplex PCR; TCRdb keeps in-frame clones, though not all of them. The sample records some 180,000 clones, approximately 73% being singletons. This CDR3 region has 15 residues. V gave up 3 bases and J gave up 6 bases, with 17 bases separating them. Germline V gene data show CDR1 as LNHDA and CDR2 as SQIVND (reference sequence). The sample was PBMCs. The TCR originated in a young woman in good health and CMV-seropositive. This chain connects TRBV19 to TRBJ1-1; the D gene is possibly TRBD1 (6 bases). CDR3 nucleotides: TGTGCCAGTAGTATTGAGAGGGGGACATTCGCTGAAGCTTTCTTT. Amino acid sequence: CASSIERGTFAEAFF.